This TCR beta chain was sequenced for a study of T cell responses to AZD1222 COVID-19 vaccine. Findings and limits, study-wide: Among the donors, most were white British and more were female, and clonal diversity was possibly underestimated. Researchers took repertoire samples only after the peak T cell response had come.

Assay used: immunoSEQ multiplex PCR; TCRdb lists only in-frame clones, some missing. The repertoire has 130,000 to 150,000 clones, approximately 91% of them found once; the top ten carry less than 2.5%. With regard to this clone: Its matching antigen is unknown.

This CDR3 region has 15 residues. Germline CDR1 and CDR2: SEHNR and FQNEAQ (reference sequence). V trimming: 1 base; J trimming: 6 bases; junction bases outside the gene matches: 5. Source: peripheral blood, taken 28 days after the second AZD1222 dose. The rearrangement joins TRBV7-9 to TRBJ2-7; TRBD2 aligns across 11 bases. The sequence came from an adult who received the AZD1222 COVID-19 vaccine. CDR3 loop: CASSLGSSGRFEQYF. The CDR3 DNA reads TGTGCCAGCAGCTTAGGTTCTAGCGGGAGGTTCGAGCAGTACTTC. Supplemented by reference TRBV7-9 and TRBJ2-7, the full variable domain reads DTGVSQNPRHKITKRGQNVTFRCDPISEHNRLYWYRQTLGQGPEFLTYFQNEAQLEKSRLLSDRFSAERPKGSFSTLEIQRTEQGDSAMYLCASSLGSSGRFEQYFGPGTRLTVT.